This T cell receptor (beta chain) was found in a study of control samples from healthy donors and cancer patients. The CDR3 consists of 11 residues. Trimming shortened V by 3 bases and J by 9 bases, and 9 bases separated the two germline ends. Germline V gives CDR1 DFQATT, CDR2 SNEGSKA (reference sequence). Sequencing used immunoSEQ multiplex PCR; TCRdb keeps in-frame clones, though not all of them. The profile shows over 150,000 clones, 94% of them singletons. This clonotype was sampled from a woman younger than 30 in good health. The sequenced material came from blood. The chain has TRBV20-1 and TRBJ2-1, with unresolved D. In nucleotides, the CDR3 is TGCAGTGCTAGTGCCACGCGTGAGCAGTTCTTC. This encodes CSASATREQFF.